The rows below give T cell receptor beta chains drawn from one sample of a study of blood T cell repertoires in COVID-19. The data were produced by immunoSEQ multiplex PCR, yet TCRdb's version contains in-frame clones alone and is incomplete. The sample consists of 150,000 to 180,000 clones, around 84% of them appearing once. The sample was PBMCs or T cells enriched from blood (not recorded which). These receptors all stem from a man aged 50 to 60 who had recovered from COVID-19. Both conserved end residues are part of each CDR3. D genes are given only for firm matches. Clone size is stated in some rows and not others, as once, few, many or a class when expanded.

NA	TRBV11-2	TRBJ2-5	NA	CASRSNRETQYF	TGTGCCAGCAGATCCAACCGGGAGACCCAGTACTTC
TRBD1	TRBV3-1/TRBV3-2	TRBJ1-1	NA	CASSRTSRQGAGTEAFF	TGTGCCAGCAGCCGCACCTCCAGACAGGGGGCAGGCACTGAAGCTTTCTTT
NA	TRBV4-3	TRBJ1-1	NA	CASSQGLVGVNTEAFF	TGCGCCAGCAGCCAAGGTTTGGTCGGGGTCAACACTGAAGCTTTCTTT
TRBD1	TRBV27	TRBJ1-2	NA	CASSLRGTGTDRGYTF	TGTGCCAGCAGTTTAAGAGGGACAGGGACGGATAGGGGCTACACCTTC
NA	TRBV6-5	TRBJ1-1	NA	CASTQHRNTEAFF	TGTGCCAGCACCCAACACAGGAACACTGAAGCTTTCTTT
TRBD2	TRBV4-1	TRBJ2-5	few	CASSQVVKRGGPETQYF	TGCGCCAGCAGCCAAGTAGTTAAGCGGGGGGGCCCGGAGACCCAGTACTTC
NA	TRBV4-1	TRBJ1-5	NA	CASSQLPGDSNQPQHF	TGCGCCAGCAGCCAATTGCCAGGGGATAGCAATCAGCCCCAGCATTTT
TRBD2	TRBV9	TRBJ2-3	few	CASSRAGGQDTQYF	TGTGCCAGCAGCAGAGCGGGGGGGCAAGATACGCAGTATTTT
NA	TRBV4-2	TRBJ1-2	NA	CASSQPRTRGGYTF	TGTGCCAGCAGCCAACCACGGACAAGAGGAGGCTACACCTTC
NA	TRBV2	TRBJ2-7	NA	CASSVEGGNEQYF	TGTGCCAGCAGTGTTGAGGGGGGGAACGAGCAGTACTTC
NA	TRBV5-4	TRBJ1-2	NA	CASRKTATNYGYTF	TGTGCCAGCAGAAAGACAGCTACTAACTATGGCTACACCTTC
TRBD1	TRBV9	TRBJ1-1	few	CASSSSTGGITEAFF	TGTGCCAGCAGCTCGTCGACAGGGGGCATCACTGAAGCTTTCTTT
TRBD1	TRBV25-1	TRBJ1-2	NA	CASSEPGRGPGYTF	TGTGCCAGCAGTGAGCCTGGCAGGGGGCCTGGCTACACCTTC
NA	TRBV9	TRBJ2-1	NA	CASSGGLESSYNEQFF	TGTGCCAGCAGCGGAGGACTGGAGAGCTCCTACAATGAGCAGTTCTTC
TRBD1	TRBV11-3	TRBJ2-2	NA	CASSKGQGLTGELFF	TGTGCCAGCAGCAAGGGACAGGGACTCACCGGGGAGCTGTTTTTT
NA	TRBV5-1	TRBJ1-1	NA	CASSLEARGNTEAFF	TGCGCCAGCAGCTTGGAGGCCAGGGGAAACACTGAAGCTTTCTTT
TRBD1	TRBV16	TRBJ1-3	NA	CASSETGTGGNTIYF	TGTGCCAGCAGCGAAACCGGGACAGGGGGAAACACCATATATTTT
NA	TRBV9	TRBJ1-3	NA	CASSVASRGSFGNTIYF	TGTGCCAGCAGCGTAGCTAGTAGGGGTTCATTTGGAAACACCATATATTTT
TRBD1	TRBV6-5	TRBJ1-2	once	CASSPTGVNPGYTF	TGTGCCAGCAGCCCGACAGGGGTTAATCCTGGCTACACCTTC
NA	TRBV30	TRBJ1-3	NA	CAWSVYGNTIYF	TGTGCCTGGAGCGTGTATGGAAACACCATATATTTT
NA	TRBV5-1	TRBJ1-2	NA	CASSPAGARGPSTDGYTF	TGCGCCAGCAGCCCGGCAGGGGCACGGGGACCCTCGACTGATGGCTACACCTTC
NA	TRBV18	TRBJ1-3	NA	CASSNQTGYAGNTIYF	TGTGCCAGCTCTAACCAAACAGGGTACGCTGGAAACACCATATATTTT
NA	TRBV7-2	TRBJ1-2	NA	CASSNGQWGYTF	TGTGCCAGCAGCAATGGACAGTGGGGCTACACCTTC
TRBD1	TRBV30	TRBJ1-2	NA	CALDRASRGYTF	TGTGCCTTGGACAGGGCCTCTCGAGGCTACACCTTC
TRBD2	TRBV9	TRBJ2-3	NA	CASSAEPGLAADTQYF	TGTGCCAGCAGCGCAGAACCGGGACTAGCGGCAGATACGCAGTATTTT
NA	TRBV18	TRBJ2-2	NA	CASSPPFNQAENTGELFF	TGTGCCAGCTCACCACCTTTTAACCAAGCTGAGAACACCGGGGAGCTGTTTTTT
NA	TRBV7-9	TRBJ2-3	once	CAYGGQRGDTQYF	TGTGCCTACGGCGGCCAAAGGGGAGATACGCAGTATTTT
TRBD2	TRBV3-1/TRBV3-2	TRBJ2-3	NA	CASSPGLHTDTQYF	TGTGCCAGCAGCCCGGGACTACACACAGATACGCAGTATTTT
NA	TRBV2	TRBJ1-2	NA	CASSESDTPNYGYTF	TGTGCCAGCAGTGAATCTGACACTCCTAACTATGGCTACACCTTC
NA	TRBV5-1	TRBJ1-5	NA	CASSLVVYSNQPQHF	TGCGCCAGCAGCTTGGTCGTTTATAGCAATCAGCCCCAGCATTTT
TRBD1	TRBV29-1	TRBJ1-3	NA	CSVKTGVGNTIYF	TGCAGCGTCAAGACAGGGGTAGGAAACACCATATATTTT
TRBD2	TRBV7-2	TRBJ2-5	NA	CASSLDYRGGQETQYF	TGTGCCAGCAGCTTAGATTATCGGGGGGGCCAAGAGACCCAGTACTTC
NA	TRBV7-2	TRBJ2-7	NA	CASSLVRQVYEQYF	TGTGCCAGCAGCTTAGTCCGACAGGTTTACGAGCAGTACTTC
TRBD2	TRBV5-1	TRBJ2-1	NA	CASSPQTSGAYNEQFF	TGCGCCAGCAGCCCGCAGACTAGCGGGGCCTACAATGAGCAGTTCTTC
NA	TRBV7-6	TRBJ2-3	NA	CASSPRTAISTDTQYF	TGTGCCAGCAGCCCTCGGACAGCTATTAGCACAGATACGCAGTATTTT
TRBD1	TRBV13	TRBJ1-6	NA	CASSLGTGTSPLHF	TGTGCCAGCAGCTTAGGGACAGGGACCTCACCCCTCCACTTT
TRBD1	TRBV19	TRBJ1-5	NA	CASRGSSGTQPQHF	TGTGCCAGCAGGGGGTCGTCGGGGACTCAGCCCCAGCATTTT
NA	TRBV6-5	TRBJ2-1	NA	CASSNNYNEQFF	TGTGCCAGCAGTAATAACTACAATGAGCAGTTCTTC
TRBD1	TRBV19	TRBJ1-4	NA	CASSGQEVPNEKLFF	TGTGCCAGTAGTGGACAGGAGGTCCCTAATGAAAAACTGTTTTTT
TRBD2	TRBV4-1	TRBJ2-3	NA	CASSQDRGTSGATDTQYF	TGCGCCAGCAGCCAAGATCGAGGGACTAGCGGCGCCACAGATACGCAGTATTTT
NA	TRBV9	TRBJ1-1	NA	CASNTGMNTEAFF	TGTGCCAGTAACACAGGGATGAACACTGAAGCTTTCTTT
TRBD1	TRBV3-1/TRBV3-2	TRBJ2-3	few	CASRQGADTQYF	TGTGCCAGCAGGCAGGGGGCAGATACGCAGTATTTT
NA	TRBV6-5	TRBJ2-7	NA	CASRRQLYEQYF	TGTGCCAGCAGAAGACAGCTCTACGAGCAGTACTTC
NA	TRBV19	TRBJ1-5	NA	CASSIQRQGNQPQHF	TGTGCCAGTAGTATCCAACGACAGGGCAATCAGCCCCAGCATTTT
TRBD1	TRBV6-6	TRBJ2-7	NA	CAGAQGAGYEQYF	TGTGCCGGAGCACAGGGGGCAGGTTACGAGCAGTACTTC
TRBD1	TRBV4-2	TRBJ2-7	NA	CASSRQGAPDSAYEQYF	TGTGCCAGCAGCCGACAGGGGGCTCCCGATTCGGCCTACGAGCAGTACTTC
TRBD1	TRBV15	TRBJ1-5	once	CATSRDRGSNQPQHF	TGTGCCACCAGCCGGGACAGGGGGAGCAATCAGCCCCAGCATTTT
NA	TRBV7-9	TRBJ2-7	NA	CASSPRTGYEQYF	TGTGCCAGCAGCCCCCGCACGGGCTACGAGCAGTACTTC
NA	TRBV7-9	TRBJ1-1	few	CASSLSGGTEAFF	TGTGCCAGCAGCTTATCGGGGGGTACTGAAGCTTTCTTT
TRBD2	TRBV5-4	TRBJ2-5	NA	CASSSLAGGSETQYF	TGTGCCAGCAGCAGCTTAGCGGGCGGGAGCGAGACCCAGTACTTC
TRBD1	TRBV19	TRBJ1-4	NA	CASSSQGVEKLFF	TGTGCCAGTAGTAGTCAGGGGGTGGAAAAACTGTTTTTT
TRBD2	TRBV4-3	TRBJ2-5	NA	CASSQDLLPAGFQETQYF	TGCGCCAGCAGCCAAGATCTTCTCCCAGCGGGGTTTCAAGAGACCCAGTACTTC
NA	TRBV6-1	TRBJ1-6	NA	CASSEERDAPLHF	TGTGCCAGCAGTGAAGAGAGGGATGCACCCCTCCACTTT